This T cell receptor (beta chain) was sequenced during a study of blood T cell repertoires in COVID-19. Some clones are missing from TCRdb's copy, which holds only in-frame ones; the method was immunoSEQ multiplex PCR. Of about 170,000 clones in the sample, approximately 92% are singletons; the top ten hold approximately 5%. Seattle's cohort entered during active infection and was followed longitudinally. The CDR3 runs 16 residues. Germline loops: CDR1 SQVTM, CDR2 ANQGSEA. V gave up 0 bases and J gave up 3 bases; unmatched junction bases: 7. Sequenced: peripheral blood. This receptor was identified in a man aged 25 to 45 with COVID-19, enrolled during active disease. The rearrangement uses TRBV29-1 and TRBJ1-4; 7 bases map to TRBD1. In DNA form, the CDR3 reads TGCAGCGTTGAAGATTGGGACAGAGAGGCTAATGAAAAACTGTTTTTT. It is translated as CSVEDWDREANEKLFF.